A single sample gave rise to the 9 T cell receptor beta chains below, sequenced in a study of radiotherapy plus CTLA-4 blockade in lung cancer. The protocol was immunoSEQ multiplex PCR, while the TCRdb copy is restricted to in-frame clones and leaves out a portion. This repertoire shows around 44,000 clones, 80% to 90% found once; its top ten account for 17%. Material: peripheral blood, obtained from a patient treated with radiotherapy plus ipilimumab. The receptors were gathered from a human donor with non-small cell lung cancer that progressed on radiotherapy plus ipilimumab. Some clones in this sample may be carry-over from other donors' samples.

The rearrangement joins TRBV10-3 to TRBJ2-5, with TRBD2 matching over 13 bases. The germline gives CDR1 ENHRY, CDR2 SYGVKD. The CDR3 is 18 amino acids. Trimming at V came to 0 bases and at J to 4 bases, leaving 8 bases not matched to a gene. The CDR3 DNA follows: TGTGCCATCAGTGAGTCGAAATCGAGACTAGCGGGGGGAGAGACCCAGTACTTC. This codes for CAISESKSRLAGGETQYF.

The CDR3 coding sequence is TGCGCCAGCAGCTTCGGAGACCCAGAGACCCAGTACTTC. This encodes CASSFGDPETQYF. This chain joins TRBV5-1 and TRBJ2-5; no clear D. This CDR3 has 13 amino acids. Germline-derived CDR1 and CDR2 are SGHRS and YFSETQ. Trimming took off 2 bases at V and 4 bases at J, with 9 bases between the two ends.

V usage is TRBV7-6 and J usage is TRBJ1-4, with D possibly being TRBD1 (6 bases). The ends were cut back, 5 bases at V and 7 bases at J, with 11 bases in the middle. Germline V gene lookup returns CDR1 SGHVS and CDR2 FNYEAQ. CDR3 length: 13 amino acids. CDR3 DNA sequence: TGTGCCAGCAGCGTTACAGGGATTGAAAAACTGTTTTTT. Translation gives CASSVTGIEKLFF.

This clone was detected only a few times. J is TRBJ1-3 and V is TRBV5-4; 10 nucleotides line up with TRBD1. The CDR3 length is 19 residues. Unmatched junction bases numbered 13, after V lost 4 bases and J lost 0 bases. Germline V gives CDR1 SGHNT, CDR2 YYREEE (reference sequence). The CDR3 protein is CASSRGQGLIGDSGNTIYF. DNA for the CDR3: TGTGCCAGCAGCCGGGGACAGGGGTTAATTGGAGACTCTGGAAACACCATATATTTT.

The V and J genes are TRBV7-2 and TRBJ1-5; possibly TRBD1 for D (6 bases). V was pared by 4 bases and J by 3 bases, with 16 bases between. This CDR3 has 16 amino acids. Germline loops: CDR1 SGHTA, CDR2 FQGNSA. The DNA for the CDR3 is TGTGCCAGCAGCTCCATAACAGGGTCCAACAATCAGCCCCAGCATTTT. It codes for CASSSITGSNNQPQHF.

The V gene is TRBV9, the J gene TRBJ2-1, with D perhaps TRBD2 (6 bases). The V and J ends lost 4 bases and 1 base respectively, with 21 bases between them. The germline gives CDR1 SGDLS, CDR2 YYNGEE. The CDR3 spans 18 residues. The CDR3 nucleotides read TGTGCCAGCAGCCCCGTGGGAGGCCTTCGTGGGTCCTACAATGAGCAGTTCTTC. This sequence encodes CASSPVGGLRGSYNEQFF.

The chain combines TRBV27 with TRBJ2-7; no clear D gene. Between the trimmed V and J ends, which lost 0 bases and 0 bases, there was a span of 9 bases. This CDR3 region has 15 residues. Germline loops: CDR1 MNHEY, CDR2 SMNVEV (reference sequence). The CDR3 DNA reads TGTGCCAGCAGTTTATCCACAGTGCTCTCCTACGAGCAGTACTTC. Amino acids: CASSLSTVLSYEQYF.

V usage is TRBV19 and J usage is TRBJ2-7; 11 positions match TRBD1. The germline CDR1 and CDR2 sequences are LNHDA and SQIVND (reference sequence). V lost 8 bases and J lost 3; bases outside the gene matches: 0. The CDR3 sequence is 12 residues long. CDR3 DNA: TGTGCCAGTGGGACAGGGGGCTACGAGCAGTACTTC. Translation gives CASGTGGYEQYF. The variable domain in full, with the rest retrieved from reference TRBV19 and TRBJ2-7, is DGGITQSPKYLFRKEGQNVTLSCEQNLNHDAMYWYRQDPGQGLRLIYYSQIVNDFQKGDIAEGYSVSREKKESFPLTVTSAQKNPTAFYLCASGTGGYEQYFGPGTRLTVT.

The rearrangement joins TRBV10-3 to TRBJ2-2; 12 nucleotides line up with TRBD2. CDR3 size: 16 residues. V gave up 5 bases and J gave up 3 bases; unmatched junction bases: 4. CDR1 ENHRY and CDR2 SYGVKD come from the germline V gene. CDR3 sequence reads: CAISQGLAGHTGELFF. For the CDR3, the DNA is TGTGCCATCAGTCAGGGACTAGCGGGCCACACCGGGGAGCTGTTTTTT.